The 22 T cell receptor beta chains presented below share a single source sample, sequenced in a study of T-cell memory formation after mild COVID-19. One entry per CDR3 protein results from TCRdb running MiXCR on the 5' RACE reads. The data contain some 150,000 distinct CDR3 sequences, about 5.7% of them singletons. The sequencing input was PBMCs or a T cell subset sorted from them (not recorded which). These receptors were taken from an adult woman who had mild COVID-19 (a few samples of this study predate the infection). Cell type and time point are not known.

This clonotype was counted only a few times. CDR3 sequence: CASSATPLLDTQYF. The DNA for the CDR3 is TGTGCCAGCAGCGCCACCCCTTTACTAGATACGCAGTATTTT. The rearrangement uses TRBV7-3 and TRBJ2-3; D unclear. The CDR3 contains 14 residues. CDR1 and CDR2 (germline): SGHTA, FQGTGA. Between the trimmed V and J ends, which lost 5 bases and 5 bases, there was a span of 14 bases.

This clonotype was recorded at least ten times. This chain connects TRBV7-3 to TRBJ1-2; no clear D gene. Germline V gene lookup returns CDR1 SGHTA and CDR2 FQGTGA. The CDR3 length is 14 residues. Between the trimmed V and J ends, which lost 2 bases and 3 bases, there was a span of 10 bases. In DNA, the CDR3 is TGTGCCAGCAGCTTACAGAGGACCGACTATGGCTACACCTTC. It yields the protein CASSLQRTDYGYTF. Filled out from reference TRBV7-3 and TRBJ1-2, the complete variable domain reads GAGVSQTPSNKVTEKGKYVELRCDPISGHTALYWYRQSLGQGPEFLIYFQGTGAADDSGLPNDRFFAVRPEGSVSTLKIQRTERGDSAVYLCASSLQRTDYGYTFGSGTRLTVV.

V and J are TRBV5-4 and TRBJ2-7, with TRBD2 matching 12 bases. The V and J ends lost 2 bases and 5 bases, in that order; junction bases with no gene match: 14. The CDR3 has 18 amino acids. Germline assignment: CDR1 SGHNT and CDR2 YYREEE (reference sequence). CDR3 sequence reads: CASSFRRRLAGDPDEQYF. As DNA, the CDR3 is TGTGCCAGCAGCTTTCGCCGGAGACTAGCGGGAGATCCGGACGAGCAGTACTTC.

Only a few counts were recorded for this clonotype. This sequence joins TRBV20-1 and TRBJ2-5, with D tentatively TRBD2 (5 bases). Trimming pared 3 bases from V and 4 bases from J, leaving 9 bases between. In germline, CDR1 is DFQATT, CDR2 SNEGSKA (reference sequence). This CDR3 is 12 amino acids long. CDR3 sequence (DNA): TGCAGTGCTAGTTTCGGAGGAGAGACCCAGTACTTC. It yields the protein CSASFGGETQYF.

V usage is TRBV5-1 and J usage is TRBJ2-1; TRBD1 is a possible D gene (5 bases). In germline, CDR1 is SGHRS, CDR2 YFSETQ. This CDR3 has 15 residues. V was trimmed by 3 bases and J by 1 base, leaving 11 bases between them. The CDR3 DNA reads TGCGCCAGCAGCTATCAAGGGGATTCCTACAATGAGCAGTTCTTC. Protein: CASSYQGDSYNEQFF.

This rearrangement joins TRBV20-1 to TRBJ2-3, with 8 bases identical to TRBD2. V lost 0 bases to trimming and J lost 0 bases; unmatched junction nucleotides: 17. Looked up from germline, CDR1 is DFQATT and CDR2 is SNEGSKA (reference sequence). The CDR3 runs 20 residues. CDR3 in DNA: TGCAGTGCTAGAGATTTTCTAAAGCTTAGCGGGACCTCTAGCACAGATACGCAGTATTTT. Translating it yields CSARDFLKLSGTSSTDTQYF.

This clonotype has just a few counts. The chain has TRBV2 and TRBJ2-5; 7 bases agree with TRBD1. The J segment lost 1 base and the V segment lost 5 bases, leaving 10 bases of the junction unmatched. Per the germline V gene, CDR1 is SNHLY and CDR2 is FYNNEI. This CDR3 region has 16 residues. The CDR3, as DNA: TGTGCCAGCAGTCCGGGACAGAGGACCGTCCAAGAGACCCAGTACTTC. It yields the protein CASSPGQRTVQETQYF.

The sample holds many counts of this clonotype. This chain uses TRBV20-1 with TRBJ2-7; 7 nucleotides match TRBD1. From germline, CDR1 is DFQATT and CDR2 SNEGSKA (reference sequence). The trim removed 1 base at V and 3 bases at J, leaving 6 bases unmatched. The CDR3 is made up of 14 amino acids. CDR3 bases: TGCAGTGCTAGAGGACAGGGTAATTTCTACGAGCAGTACTTC. Translation gives CSARGQGNFYEQYF.

This clonotype has only a few counts. The chain carries TRBV7-2 and TRBJ2-7, with D perhaps TRBD2 (7 bases). Germline V gives CDR1 SGHTA, CDR2 FQGNSA. CDR3 length: 17 residues. V was pared by 4 bases and J by 2 bases, with 21 bases between. The CDR3 spells CASSSLTRRGAAYEQYF. Written as DNA, the CDR3 is TGTGCCAGCAGCTCCCTCACTCGCCGGGGGGCAGCCTACGAGCAGTACTTC. Full variable domain (rest looked up from reference TRBV7-2 and TRBJ2-7): GAGVSQSPSNKVTEKGKDVELRCDPISGHTALYWYRQSLGQGLEFLIYFQGNSAPDKSGLPSDRFSAERTGGSVSTLTIQRTQQEDSAVYLCASSSLTRRGAAYEQYFGPGTRLTVT.

This chain uses TRBV28 with TRBJ2-4; D unclear. This CDR3 spans 15 amino acids. Per the germline V gene, CDR1 is MDHEN and CDR2 is SYDVKM. V was shortened by 5 bases and J by 1 base, with 12 bases between the two germline ends. The CDR3 loop is CASSEASSAKNIQYF. The CDR3 DNA sequence: TGTGCCAGCAGTGAGGCCAGCTCGGCCAAAAACATTCAGTACTTC.

This clonotype was detected a few times. The chain links TRBV20-1 to TRBJ1-6; possible D gene TRBD1, 6 bases. Germline V lookup: CDR1 DFQATT, CDR2 SNEGSKA (reference sequence). There are 18 residues in the CDR3. V was shortened by 2 bases and J by 0 bases, with 17 bases between the two germline ends. In nucleotides, the CDR3 is TGCAGTGCTAGACTTGGGGGCCTTTATAGCTCCTATAATTCACCCCTCCACTTT. Amino acid sequence: CSARLGGLYSSYNSPLHF.

In this sample, this clonotype turned up many times. The genes are TRBV7-2 and TRBJ2-7; TRBD1 might be the D (6 bases). The CDR3 length is 12 residues. V shed 5 bases and J shed 6 bases, with 11 bases lying between them. Germline CDR1 reads SGHTA; CDR2 reads FQGNSA. The CDR3 region is CASSPPGVEQYF. CDR3 DNA sequence: TGTGCCAGCAGCCCTCCAGGGGTCGAGCAGTACTTC.

V and J are TRBV5-1 and TRBJ2-7, with 10 bases fitting TRBD1. The CDR3 spans 15 residues. The junction had 3 bases not matched to a gene; V was cut back by 2 bases and J by 1 base. From germline, CDR1 is SGHRS and CDR2 YFSETQ. This CDR3 reads CASSFGQGVSYEQYF. CDR3 nucleotides: TGCGCCAGCAGCTTCGGACAGGGGGTATCCTACGAGCAGTACTTC. Variable domain in full (rest from reference TRBV5-1 and TRBJ2-7): KAGVTQTPRYLIKTRGQQVTLSCSPISGHRSVSWYQQTPGQGLQFLFEYFSETQRNKGNFPGRFSGRQFSNSRSEMNVSTLELGDSALYLCASSFGQGVSYEQYFGPGTRLTVT.

The chain carries TRBV6-6 and TRBJ2-1; 11 bases map to TRBD2. The germline gives CDR1 MNHNY, CDR2 SVGAGI (reference sequence). The length of the CDR3 is 20 residues. Losses at the gene ends were 0 bases for V and 2 bases for J; bases not matched to a gene: 12. The CDR3 nucleotides read TGTGCCAGCAGTTACTCGACGGCTAGCGGGGGGAGTGCGACCTACAATGAGCAGTTCTTC. Translated: CASSYSTASGGSATYNEQFF.

The chain is built from TRBV11-3 and TRBJ2-7; 10 bases are a match to TRBD1. The germline V gene has CDR1 SGHNT and CDR2 YENEEA. The CDR3 sequence is 18 residues long. V was clipped by 5 bases and J by 0 bases; unmatched bases: 13. DNA for the CDR3: TGTGCCAGCAGCCCCGGGACAGGGGCCGCGACGAGCTCCTACGAGCAGTACTTC. Protein product: CASSPGTGAATSSYEQYF.

The V call is TRBV6-5, the J call TRBJ2-4; TRBD2 aligns across 7 bases. This CDR3 is 16 amino acids long. Germline V gene data show CDR1 as MNHEY and CDR2 as SVGAGI. V gave up 5 bases and J gave up 3 bases; unmatched junction bases: 10. The CDR3, as DNA: TGTGCCAGCAGTCCGGAGCGGGGCGGCCTCAAAAACATTCAGTACTTC. Its translation: CASSPERGGLKNIQYF.

The sample holds many counts of this clonotype. CDR3 in amino acids: CATSRDPQGSNSPLHF. For the CDR3, the DNA is TGTGCCACCAGCAGAGATCCCCAGGGCAGCAATTCACCCCTCCACTTT. This chain uses TRBV15 with TRBJ1-6; weak D call: TRBD1 (5 bases). CDR1 is LNHNV, CDR2 YYDKDF, per germline (reference sequence). The V and J ends lost 0 bases and 7 bases respectively, with 13 bases between them. This CDR3 has 16 residues.

This clonotype was observed a handful of times. In DNA form, the CDR3 reads TGCGCCAGCAGAAAGACAGGGGTCTACAATGAGCAGTTCTTC. It codes for CASRKTGVYNEQFF. This chain connects TRBV4-3 to TRBJ2-1, with 8 positions matching TRBD1. Per germline, CDR1 LGHNA and CDR2 YSLEER. J was trimmed by 3 bases and V by 6 bases; bases with no gene match: 4. The CDR3 totals 14 residues.

The V call is TRBV19, the J call TRBJ2-1, with D uncertain. There are 15 residues in the CDR3. Trimming left V 4 bases short and J 5 bases short, with 15 bases between. The germline V gene encodes CDR1 LNHDA and CDR2 SQIVND (reference sequence). The DNA for the CDR3 is TGTGCCAGTAGTAAGAGAGGTAGTCCCGACAATGAGCAGTTCTTC. It is translated as CASSKRGSPDNEQFF.

The chain recombines TRBV6-5 with TRBJ2-1; D is unclear. V was pared by 6 bases and J by 6 bases, with 12 bases between. Germline values: CDR1 MNHEY, CDR2 SVGAGI. This CDR3 region has 13 residues. CDR3 sequence: CASRGRVGNEQFF. The CDR3 coding sequence is TGTGCCAGCAGGGGCCGGGTGGGCAATGAGCAGTTCTTC.

This clonotype was recorded at least ten times. V usage is TRBV5-1 and J usage is TRBJ2-3; D call uncertain. Between the trimmed V and J ends, which lost 0 bases and 2 bases, there was a span of 10 bases. The CDR3 is 15 residues long. The germline V gene encodes CDR1 SGHRS and CDR2 YFSETQ. The CDR3 here is CASSLAHPNTDTQYF. CDR3 nucleotides: TGCGCCAGCAGCTTGGCCCACCCCAACACAGATACGCAGTATTTT.

Notes on this clonotype: No conserved phenylalanine or tryptophan is present at the end of the CDR3, so a read error is the likely explanation. The chain has TRBV9 and TRBJ2-3, with TRBD2 identical over 7 bases. Germline assignment: CDR1 SGDLS and CDR2 YYNGEE. The CDR3 has 15 amino acids. The V gene end was trimmed by 4 bases and the J gene end by 8 bases; junction bases not matched to a gene: 13. CDR3 in DNA: TGTGCCAGCAGCTCCGGGGGGATCGGCCTCGGTACGCAGTATCTT. This gives the protein CASSSGGIGLGTQYL.